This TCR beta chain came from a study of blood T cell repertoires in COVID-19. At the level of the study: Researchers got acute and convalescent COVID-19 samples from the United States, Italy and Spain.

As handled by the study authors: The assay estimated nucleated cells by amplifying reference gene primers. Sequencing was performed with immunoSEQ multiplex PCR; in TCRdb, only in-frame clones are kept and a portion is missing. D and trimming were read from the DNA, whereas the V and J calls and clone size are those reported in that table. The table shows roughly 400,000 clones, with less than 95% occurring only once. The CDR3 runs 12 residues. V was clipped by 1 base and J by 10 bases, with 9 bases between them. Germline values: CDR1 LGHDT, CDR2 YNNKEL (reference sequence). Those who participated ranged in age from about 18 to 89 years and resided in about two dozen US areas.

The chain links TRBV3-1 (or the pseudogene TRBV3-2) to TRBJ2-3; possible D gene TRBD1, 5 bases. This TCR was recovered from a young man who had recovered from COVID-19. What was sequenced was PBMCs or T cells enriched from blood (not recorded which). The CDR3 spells CASSQGGNPQYF. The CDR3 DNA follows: TGTGCCAGCAGCCAAGGGGGCAATCCGCAGTATTTT.